Listed here are 11 T cell receptor beta chains from one sample, sequenced in a study of T cells in Graves' hyperthyroidism and ophthalmopathy. Amplification of TCR beta CDR3 regions was performed using RNA transcripts as template. The HTBI primer set was used in a first-round RT-PCR of the TCR CDR3. TCRdb itself ran the multiplex PCR reads through MiXCR, one entry per CDR3 protein. The sample carries some 740,000 distinct CDR3 sequences, roughly 15% recorded once. The material sequenced was blood. The receptors here all came from a woman aged 18-29 years with Graves' hyperthyroidism.

This clonotype was seen repeatedly, ten times or more. The chain is built from TRBV11-2 and TRBJ2-2, with 8 bases aligning to TRBD2. V gave up 5 bases and J gave up 4 bases; unmatched junction bases: 18. Looked up from germline, CDR1 is SGHAT and CDR2 is FQNNGV. The CDR3 has 19 residues. CDR3: CASSPIPFFSGEFTGELFF. CDR3 nucleotides: TGTGCCAGCAGCCCAATCCCGTTCTTTAGCGGGGAATTCACCGGGGAGCTGTTTTTT.

This clonotype was detected many times. The V gene is TRBV18, the J gene TRBJ2-2; unclear D gene. V lost 3 bases to trimming and J lost 3 bases, with 5 bases between them. The CDR3 runs to 13 residues. CDR1 is KGHSH, CDR2 LQKENI, per germline. CDR3 in amino acids: CASSPTHTGELFF. The CDR3 DNA sequence: TGTGCCAGCTCACCTACTCACACCGGGGAGCTGTTTTTT.

V is TRBV20-1 and J is TRBJ1-5, with 9 bases identical to TRBD1. Germline V gene data show CDR1 as DFQATT and CDR2 as SNEGSKA (reference sequence). The CDR3 is 18 residues long. J gave up 2 bases and V 0 bases, and 11 bases lay outside the gene matches. The CDR3 nucleotides read TGCAGTGCTAGAGATCTAGGGACAGGGAATTGGGGCAATCAGCCCCAGCATTTT. Its protein is CSARDLGTGNWGNQPQHF.

This clonotype was recorded many times. The chain combines TRBV6-6 with TRBJ2-2, with 10 bases that match TRBD2. The CDR3 consists of 15 residues. Trimming cost V 4 bases and J 5 bases; bases outside gene matches: 4. Per the germline V gene, CDR1 is MNHNY and CDR2 is SVGAGI (reference sequence). The CDR3, as DNA: TGTGCCAGCAGTTCCCTAGCGGGAGAGACCGGGGAGCTGTTTTTT. Encoded protein: CASSSLAGETGELFF.

The V call is TRBV4-1, the J call TRBJ2-2; 12 positions match TRBD2. Trimming at V came to 5 bases and at J to 9 bases, leaving 10 bases not matched to a gene. The germline CDR1 and CDR2 sequences are MGHRA and YSYEKL. The CDR3 extends over 16 amino acids. CDR3 bases: TGCGCCAGCAGCGCGACTAGCGGGAGTGGAGCCAGGGAGCTGTTTTTT. Translating it yields CASSATSGSGARELFF.

This clonotype was found many times. The CDR3 loop is CASTTPTGELFF. DNA of the CDR3: TGTGCCAGCACCACGCCGACCGGGGAGCTGTTTTTT. This chain uses TRBV12-3 or TRBV12-4 with TRBJ2-2; D not certain. This CDR3 has 12 residues. The germline V and J ends were trimmed by 7 bases and 5 bases, with 8 bases remaining between them.

This clonotype has more than one count but fewer than ten. The V call is TRBV5-4, the J call TRBJ2-3; D unclear. Per germline, CDR1 SGHNT and CDR2 YYREEE (reference sequence). The CDR3 has 14 residues. With 1 base removed from V and 4 bases from J, the gap between germline ends came to 10 bases. Written as DNA, the CDR3 is TGTGCCAGCAGCTTGCTCCCAAAGGCAGATACGCAGTATTTT. As protein: CASSLLPKADTQYF.

The CDR3 sequence is CASSESSFGDRGHSGLQYF. For the CDR3, the DNA is TGTGCCAGCAGTGAATCCTCCTTCGGGGACAGGGGGCATAGCGGGCTTCAGTATTTT. The chain joins TRBV25-1 to TRBJ2-3; 12 positions match TRBD1. The J segment lost 12 bases and the V segment lost 1 base, leaving 20 bases of the junction unmatched. The CDR3 covers 19 residues. Germline-derived CDR1 and CDR2 are MGHDK and SYGVNS.

The chain recombines TRBV19 with TRBJ2-5; 8 bases align to TRBD2. The J segment lost 1 base and the V segment lost 3 bases, leaving 4 bases of the junction unmatched. Germline V gene data show CDR1 as LNHDA and CDR2 as SQIVND (reference sequence). The CDR3 covers 15 residues. The CDR3, as DNA: TGTGCCAGTAGTATCTTTACTAGCGGCCAAGAGACCCAGTACTTC. Translating gives CASSIFTSGQETQYF.

A few counts support this clonotype. The V and J genes are TRBV3-1 and TRBJ2-2; TRBD2 aligns across 11 bases. There are 16 residues in the CDR3. The J segment lost 3 bases and the V segment lost 1 base, leaving 1 base of the junction unmatched. Germline CDR1 reads LGHDT; CDR2 reads YNNKEL (reference sequence). CDR3 sequence: CASSQGTSGYTGELFF. The CDR3 nucleotides read TGTGCCAGCAGCCAAGGGACTAGCGGGTACACCGGGGAGCTGTTTTTT.

This clonotype has a handful of counts. The chain employs TRBV4-1 and TRBJ2-7; weak D call: TRBD1 (6 bases). The CDR3 is 14 residues long. V shed 6 bases and J shed 2 bases, with 14 bases lying between them. The germline V gene has CDR1 MGHRA and CDR2 YSYEKL. The CDR3 sequence is CASRRDITTYEQYF. Here the CDR3 DNA reads TGCGCCAGCAGACGGGACATAACTACCTACGAGCAGTACTTC.